This T cell receptor beta chain was recorded in a study of CD8 T cells in Susac syndrome. Random hexamers served to reverse transcribe about 0.5 to 1 ug RNA. One entry per CDR3 protein results from TCRdb running MiXCR on the immunoSEQ multiplex PCR reads. Altogether about 130,000 distinct CDR3 sequences are present, around 94% being singletons, with the ten largest covering over 0.07%. This CDR3 is built from 14 residues. Germline V gene lookup returns CDR1 LNHDA and CDR2 SQIVND (reference sequence). Trimming removed 4 bases at V and 1 base at J, with 11 bases between. The sequenced sample consisted of CD4+ T cells from PBMCs. This chain links TRBV19 with TRBJ2-7; no clear D. This receptor was taken from a human donor in good health. The DNA of the CDR3 is TGTGCCAGTAGTACGCCAGGTTTATCCTACGAGCAGTACTTC. Translation: CASSTPGLSYEQYF.